This T cell receptor (beta chain) was identified in a study of blood T cell repertoires in COVID-19 (dated by TCRdb to the early 2020s). About the study as a whole: Samples covering the acute and convalescent phases of COVID-19 were provided by collaborators in the United States, Italy and Spain. The prospective study material was composed of cDNA or gDNA derived from T cells, B-cell-depleted T cells, or PBMCs. Deeply sampled blood TCRbeta repertoires from subjects exposed to, actively infected with, or recovered from COVID-19 were included in the dataset. The repertoires were released in a freely available public database intended as a resource for research on the immune response to SARS-CoV-2. The samples were drawn from two sources: the first 160 participants of the ongoing ImmuneRACE study, and some 1,300 subjects contributed by 6 global collaborators. Sample metadata almost always included a de-identified subject ID, COVID-19 status, age in years and sex. Where HLA class I and class II types were available, the types were taken from metadata supplied by the sample provider, not from assay-based typing.

Including the terminal cysteine and phenylalanine, the CDR3 comprises 17 residues. The entry retains the CDR3 DNA only, 51 bases that are in frame from base 1. The CDR1 and CDR2 encoded by the germline V gene are SGHRS and YFSETQ. Relative to germline, V is missing 4 bases and J is missing 2 bases, with 5 bases of the junction outside any gene match. A remark on this clone: There is no known antigen for this receptor. Per-base qualities were not stored, and no clone one base away is much larger.

The immunoSEQ Assay, a bias-controlled multiplex PCR, was used to amplify TCRbeta CDR3 regions from genomic DNA. Processing in the source paper ran as follows. Within the assay, amplification of reference gene primers was used to estimate how many nucleated cells each sample contained. To quantify the absolute abundance of each unique TCRbeta CDR3 rearrangement, sequence reads were collapsed and filtered. For each sample, productive Simpson clonality was calculated by taking the square root of Simpson's diversity index across productive rearrangements. Imported from immuneACCESS, the table was reduced by TCRdb to in-frame sequences with V and J called. These copies leave out some clones; in studies compared against another copy, an unresolved V gene accounts for under half, and the cause of the remainder is not known. V, J and clone size are those of that table, while D and trimming were read from the DNA. This sample has around 150,000 clones in its table, and nearly 80% of those were observed once. Jointly, the top ten make up roughly 14% of the sample.

Points the paper makes about the study in general: The quantity of clinical and demographic metadata differed by source and by participant and was supplied without curation.

Whole blood was collected in K2EDTA tubes by collaborating institutions according to the institutions' own protocols. Collaborator samples were shipped for TCRbeta analysis as frozen whole blood, isolated PBMCs, or DNA extracted from either sample type. The rearranged chain carries TRBV5-1 and TRBJ2-3; 15 central nucleotides agree with TRBD2. The clonotype comes from a woman aged 80 or over with acute or convalescent COVID-19. Sequencing was carried out using peripheral blood. The CDR3 in this case is CASSVGLAGGSTDTQYF. The nucleotide sequence is TGCGCCAGCAGCGTAGGACTAGCGGGAGGGTCCACAGATACGCAGTATTTT.